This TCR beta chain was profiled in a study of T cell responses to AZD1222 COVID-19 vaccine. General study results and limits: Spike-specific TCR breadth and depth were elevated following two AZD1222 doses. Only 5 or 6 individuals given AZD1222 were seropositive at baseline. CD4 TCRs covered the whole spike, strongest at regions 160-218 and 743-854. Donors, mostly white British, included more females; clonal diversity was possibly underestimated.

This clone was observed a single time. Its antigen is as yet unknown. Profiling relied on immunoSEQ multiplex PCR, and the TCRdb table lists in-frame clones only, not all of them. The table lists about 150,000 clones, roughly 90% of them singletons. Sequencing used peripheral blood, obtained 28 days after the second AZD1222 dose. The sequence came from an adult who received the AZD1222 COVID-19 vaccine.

The CDR3 is CATHRQFTGELFF. The CDR3 region has the DNA TGTGCCACCCACCGACAGTTCACCGGGGAGCTGTTTTTT. The V gene is TRBV30, the J gene TRBJ2-2; a weak D match, TRBD1 (5 bases). Germline V lookup: CDR1 GTSNPN, CDR2 SVGIG (reference sequence). The CDR3 loop spans 13 amino acids. The V end was cut by 8 bases, the J end by 4 bases, with 14 bases between.